This T cell receptor beta chain is from a study of breast tumors, draining lymph nodes, adjacent tissues. Broader study findings: Most tumor T cells seemingly derive from lymph node, then expand in tumor. Compared with basal-like, luminal-like tumors shared significantly more repertoire with nontumor tissue. Tumors had less TCR diversity than lymph nodes, more than nontumor tissue. Tumor T cell lymph node origin was a supported hypothesis, not proven.

Regarding this clonotype: Its antigen remains unidentified.

TCRdb re-derived calls from the multiplex PCR reads in MiXCR, one entry per CDR3 protein. The sample carries approximately 11,000 distinct CDR3 sequences, approximately 55% recorded once. Sequencing used breast tumor tissue. This clonotype originated in a female donor with breast cancer. Some clones in this sample may be carry-over from other donors' samples.

CDR3 in DNA: TGTGCCAGCAGTTACTCGGACAGGGGTACCTACGAGCAGTACTTC. Amino acid sequence: CASSYSDRGTYEQYF. The J gene is TRBJ2-7, the V gene TRBV6-5, with 9 bases identical to TRBD1. CDR1 is MNHEY, CDR2 SVGAGI, per germline. The trim removed 0 bases at V and 2 bases at J, leaving 2 bases unmatched. The CDR3 covers 15 residues.